This entry features one T cell receptor (beta chain) sequence. TCRdb's table, derived via immunoSEQ multiplex PCR, lists solely in-frame clones and lacks some. This table has over 150,000 clones, 85% to 95% appearing once. This specimen belongs to a study of control samples from healthy donors and cancer patients. CDR1 and CDR2 from the germline V gene are MNHEY and SVGAGI. This CDR3 region has 14 residues. V lost 7 bases and J lost 6, with 15 bases in between. The chain carries TRBV6-5 and TRBJ2-2; D possibly corresponds to TRBD2 (5 bases). The sample consisted of blood. The clonotype originates from a man aged 18 to 29 in good health. CDR3 in amino acids: CASNWLALSGELFF. In nucleotides, the CDR3 is TGTGCCAGCAATTGGCTAGCCCTCTCCGGGGAGCTGTTTTTT.